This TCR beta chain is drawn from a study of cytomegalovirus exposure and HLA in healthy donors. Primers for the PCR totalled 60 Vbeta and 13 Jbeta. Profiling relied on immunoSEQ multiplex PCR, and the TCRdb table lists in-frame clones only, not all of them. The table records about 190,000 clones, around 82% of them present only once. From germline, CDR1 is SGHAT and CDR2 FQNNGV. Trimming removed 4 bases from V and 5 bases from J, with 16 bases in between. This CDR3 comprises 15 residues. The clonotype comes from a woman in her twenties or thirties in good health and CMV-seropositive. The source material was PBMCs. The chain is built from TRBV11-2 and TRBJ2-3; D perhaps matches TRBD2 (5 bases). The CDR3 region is CASSSAGEQGDTQYF. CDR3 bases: TGTGCCAGCAGCTCTGCCGGGGAGCAAGGAGATACGCAGTATTTT. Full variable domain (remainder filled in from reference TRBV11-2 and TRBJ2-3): EAGVAQSPRYKIIEKRQSVAFWCNPISGHATLYWYQQILGQGPKLLIQFQNNGVVDDSQLPKDRFSAERLKGVDSTLKIQPAKLEDSAVYLCASSSAGEQGDTQYFGPGTRLTVL.